This is a list of T cell receptor beta chains from one sample in a study of T cells after yellow fever vaccination. Each CDR3 protein is one row after TCRdb ran MiXCR on the 5' RACE reads. In the table there are around 590,000 distinct CDR3 sequences, 9% to 15% of which are singletons. The specimen comprised PBMCs, sampled on the day of the yellow fever booster vaccination. These receptors all stem from a young man who received the YFV17D yellow fever vaccine. The CDR3 runs from the conserved cysteine through the conserved F or W. Each record gives: D gene, J gene, clone size, V gene, CDR3 DNA, CDR3 protein. D genes are given only for firm matches. Expanded clones get a size class; other rows say once, few or many, or leave the size out.

>TRBD1|TRBJ2-7|few|TRBV5-1
TGCGCCAGCAGCCCGATCGACAGGGTTTACGAGCAGTACTTC
CASSPIDRVYEQYF
>TRBD1|TRBJ2-1|few|TRBV30
TGTGCCTGGGAGCCGGGACAGGCCTACAATGAGCAGTTCTTC
CAWEPGQAYNEQFF
>.|TRBJ2-1|.|TRBV27
TGTGCCAGCAGCCCGACCCAACTCTGGGTGCAGTTCTTC
CASSPTQLWVQFF
>.|TRBJ2-6|.|TRBV7-2
TGTGCCAGCAGCTCAGACGCGGCTGGGGCCAACGTCCTGACTTTC
CASSSDAAGANVLTF
>.|TRBJ2-5|.|TRBV7-9
TGTGCCAGCAGCCGAGGGCGGGTTCTAGCCGGAAAAGAGACCCAGTACTTC
CASSRGRVLAGKETQYF
>TRBD2|TRBJ2-2|once|TRBV12-3/TRBV12-4
TGTGCCAGCAGTTCCGGGGGGGGGCCCGGGGAGCTGTTTTTT
CASSSGGGPGELFF
>.|TRBJ1-4|many|TRBV7-3
TGTGCCAGCAGCTTATCAGGAAATAATGAAAAACTGTTTTTT
CASSLSGNNEKLFF
>.|TRBJ1-1|few|TRBV20-1
TGCAGTGCTAGAGATCAGGGGAACACTGAAGCTTTCTTT
CSARDQGNTEAFF
>.|TRBJ2-7|.|TRBV20-1
TGCAGTATTAAGGGATACTCCTACGAGCAGTACTTC
CSIKGYSYEQYF
>.|TRBJ1-2|few|TRBV12-3/TRBV12-4
TGTGCCAGCAGTTTCGGAGGGGGAGGCTACACCTTC
CASSFGGGGYTF
>.|TRBJ2-5|few|TRBV27
TGTGCCAGCAGTTTACGGGGCAGTGAGACCCAGTACTTC
CASSLRGSETQYF
>.|TRBJ2-1|.|TRBV4-2
TGTGCCAGCATTGGGGCCGGGTACAATGAGCAGTTCTTC
CASIGAGYNEQFF
>TRBD2|TRBJ2-1|few|TRBV25-1
TGTGCCAGCAGTGAATATGGGCTAGCGGGGCCGAGCTCCTACAATGAGCAGTTCTTC
CASSEYGLAGPSSYNEQFF
>TRBD2|TRBJ2-4|.|TRBV10-3
TGTGCCATCAGTGAAGGGCGGGAGAACATTCAGTACTTC
CAISEGRENIQYF
>TRBD1|TRBJ2-5|many|TRBV6-5
TGTGCCAGCAGTTACACCCGGGACAGGGTTCAAGAGACCCAGTACTTC
CASSYTRDRVQETQYF
>.|TRBJ2-1|.|TRBV5-8
TGTGCCAGCAGCGACTTTCTGGGACGGCCGTTTGAGCAGTTCTTC
CASSDFLGRPFEQFF
>.|TRBJ2-5|few|TRBV15
TGTGCCACCGTGAAGGGCCCTTCTGAAGGGGAGACCCAGTACTTC
CATVKGPSEGETQYF
>.|TRBJ1-1|few|TRBV6-1
TGTGCCAGCAGTCGTAGGCGGGGGAACACTGAAGCTTTCTTT
CASSRRRGNTEAFF
>.|TRBJ2-7|.|TRBV29-1
TGCAGCGTTGATCGAGGTGGGGGCTACGAGCAGTACTTC
CSVDRGGGYEQYF
>.|TRBJ1-1|once|TRBV7-2
TGTGCCAGCAGCTTAAACAAGGGGCGTCGGGAGACTGAAGCTTTCTTT
CASSLNKGRRETEAFF
>TRBD1|TRBJ2-2|few|TRBV4-3
TGCGCCAGCAGCCAAGACCGACAGGGGGCCGGGGAGCTGTTTTTT
CASSQDRQGAGELFF
>.|TRBJ2-3|many|TRBV12-3/TRBV12-4
TGTGCCAGCAGGAAACACGAGGTCACAGATACGCAGTATTTT
CASRKHEVTDTQYF
>TRBD2|TRBJ2-1|.|TRBV28
TGTGCCAGCAGCTCCCAGACTAGCGGGCTCAACAATGAGCAGTTCTTC
CASSSQTSGLNNEQFF
>.|TRBJ2-2|.|TRBV18
TGTGCCAGCTCGCGGGACAACACCGGGGAGCTGTTTTTT
CASSRDNTGELFF
>TRBD2|TRBJ2-1|few|TRBV3-1
TGTGCCAGCAGCCTTCTCCTCCGCCTAGCGGATTACAATGAGCAGTTCTTC
CASSLLLRLADYNEQFF
>.|TRBJ2-5|.|TRBV19
TGTGCCAGTAGTATAGAGGGACAACCGGAGACCCAGTACTTC
CASSIEGQPETQYF
>.|TRBJ2-3|.|TRBV24-1
TGTGCCACCAGTGATTCGCTTGTCGGAGATACGCAGTATTTT
CATSDSLVGDTQYF
>TRBD2|TRBJ2-1|many|TRBV7-2
TGTGCCAGCAGCTTTCTAGCGGGGGTGGGGAATGAGCAGTTCTTC
CASSFLAGVGNEQFF
>.|TRBJ2-5|few|TRBV4-3
TGCGCCAGCAGCCAAGTACTAGGAAGGCAGGGGACCCAGTACTTC
CASSQVLGRQGTQYF